The subject of this entry is one T cell receptor beta chain. The antigen is undetermined. As to time point: cycle 4 day 1 (C4D1), after 6 weeks of nivolumab. Patients all relapsed after autologous stem cell transplantation, and there was variation in brentuximab vedotin exposure. Negative selection with magnetic separation was used to purify CD4+ T cells from thawed PBMCs. Complete response, partial response or progressive disease was recorded as best response. This sample was taken from a study of PD-1 blockade in classical Hodgkin lymphoma. Findings and limits, study-wide: Patients with an early start, nivolumab under 1 year after ASCT, were excluded. CD4+ TCR diversity, unlike CD8+, climbed significantly by C4D1. Newly diagnosed patients were said to have less baseline TCR diversity than healthy donors did.

Germline CDR1 reads SQVTM; CDR2 reads ANQGSEA. This CDR3 comprises 13 residues. The J segment lost 4 bases and the V segment lost 3 bases, leaving 2 bases of the junction unmatched. Sequenced by immunoSEQ multiplex PCR; TCRdb stores in-frame clones only, minus some. Among around 16,000 clones, over 70% were seen once, and the ten largest hold approximately 1.9%. The material was CD4+ T cells from blood, obtained before the fourth cycle of nivolumab. The receptor's source is a human donor with classical Hodgkin lymphoma. This sequence joins TRBV29-1 and TRBJ1-2, with TRBD1 identical over 10 bases. CDR3 protein: CSVEGDRGYGYTF. The CDR3, as DNA: TGCAGCGTTGAGGGGGACAGGGGCTATGGCTACACCTTC.